These T cell receptor beta chains were read from a single sample in a study of Ad26.COV2.S vaccination and SARS-CoV-2 variants. The assay was immunoSEQ multiplex PCR, and TCRdb's table has in-frame clones only and misses some. The sample has 150,000 to 200,000 clones; roughly 87% are singletons. The sample consisted of peripheral blood, taken after recovery from COVID-19. These TCRs come from a human donor who had recovered from COVID-19. Both conserved end residues are part of each CDR3. D genes are given only for firm matches. Rows may omit the clone size; those that give it use once, few, many or a size class.

cdr3_aa	cdr3_nt	d_call	v_call	j_call	clone_size
CASSASGGLFVEQYF	TGTGCCAGCAGCGCCTCAGGGGGCCTTTTCGTCGAGCAGTACTTC	TRBD1	TRBV7-9	TRBJ2-7	-
CASYPSGLANTGELFF	TGTGCCAGCTATCCTTCAGGACTAGCGAACACCGGGGAGCTGTTTTTT	TRBD2	TRBV6-6	TRBJ2-2	-
CSAELAGDGTGELFF	TGCAGCGCCGAGCTAGCGGGAGACGGGACCGGGGAGCTGTTTTTT	TRBD2	TRBV29-1	TRBJ2-2	-
CSASMRETYSYEQYF	TGCAGTGCTAGTATGAGGGAAACCTATTCCTACGAGCAGTACTTC	-	TRBV20-1	TRBJ2-7	-
CASSRGTRGGAVDTQYF	TGTGCCAGCAGCCGGGGGACTCGCGGGGGGGCAGTAGATACGCAGTATTTT	TRBD2	TRBV5-4	TRBJ2-3	-
CASSLGQGETEAFF	TGTGCCAGCAGCTTGGGTCAGGGTGAGACTGAAGCTTTCTTT	-	TRBV5-4	TRBJ1-1	-
CASSYDGGGFTDTQYF	TGTGCCAGCAGTTACGACGGGGGGGGATTCACAGATACGCAGTATTTT	TRBD2	TRBV6-5	TRBJ2-3	-
CASSLPGTRRTQYF	TGTGCCAGCAGCTTACCCGGGACTAGGAGGACGCAGTATTTT	TRBD2	TRBV11-1	TRBJ2-3	-
CASGTGTKNIQYF	TGTGCCAGCGGGACAGGGACCAAAAACATTCAGTACTTC	TRBD1	TRBV3-1/TRBV3-2	TRBJ2-4	once
CASSLADLITDTQYF	TGTGCCAGCAGCTTGGCCGATCTTATCACAGATACGCAGTATTTT	-	TRBV5-8	TRBJ2-3	-
CASSYNPSRQTQYF	TGTGCCAGCAGTTACAATCCTAGCAGGCAGACCCAGTACTTC	-	TRBV6-5	TRBJ2-5	-
CASSISQRSYEQYF	TGTGCCAGCAGCATCAGTCAGAGATCATACGAGCAGTACTTC	-	TRBV9	TRBJ2-7	-
CASSPPGEGTGNTIYF	TGTGCCAGCAGCCCTCCCGGTGAGGGAACTGGAAACACCATATATTTT	-	TRBV11-2	TRBJ1-3	few
CSALSVETQYF	TGCAGTGCCCTAAGTGTGGAGACCCAGTACTTC	-	TRBV20-1	TRBJ2-5	once
CASTAAGNTIYF	TGTGCCAGCACGGCCGCTGGAAACACCATATATTTT	-	TRBV28	TRBJ1-3	-
CSVVGDRIFSGANVLTF	TGCAGCGTTGTTGGGGACAGGATCTTCTCTGGGGCCAACGTCCTGACTTTC	TRBD1	TRBV29-1	TRBJ2-6	once